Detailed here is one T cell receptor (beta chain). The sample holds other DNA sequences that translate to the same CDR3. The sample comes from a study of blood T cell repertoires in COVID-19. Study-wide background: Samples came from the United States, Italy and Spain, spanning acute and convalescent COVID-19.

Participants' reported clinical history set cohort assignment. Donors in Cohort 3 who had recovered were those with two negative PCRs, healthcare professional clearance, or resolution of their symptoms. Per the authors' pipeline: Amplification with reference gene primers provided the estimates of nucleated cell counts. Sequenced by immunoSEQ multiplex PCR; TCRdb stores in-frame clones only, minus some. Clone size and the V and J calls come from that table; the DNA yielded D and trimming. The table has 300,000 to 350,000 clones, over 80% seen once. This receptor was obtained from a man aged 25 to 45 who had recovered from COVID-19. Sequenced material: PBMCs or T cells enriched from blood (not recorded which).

The CDR3 nucleotides are TGTGCCAGCAGTTCGGGGACAGCGAACACCGGGGAGCTGTTTTTT. Its translation is CASSSGTANTGELFF. The chain recombines TRBV28 with TRBJ2-2; 7 bases are a match to TRBD1. Germline V gene data show CDR1 as MDHEN and CDR2 as SYDVKM. J gave up 0 bases and V 4 bases, and 2 bases lay outside the gene matches. The CDR3 is 15 amino acids.